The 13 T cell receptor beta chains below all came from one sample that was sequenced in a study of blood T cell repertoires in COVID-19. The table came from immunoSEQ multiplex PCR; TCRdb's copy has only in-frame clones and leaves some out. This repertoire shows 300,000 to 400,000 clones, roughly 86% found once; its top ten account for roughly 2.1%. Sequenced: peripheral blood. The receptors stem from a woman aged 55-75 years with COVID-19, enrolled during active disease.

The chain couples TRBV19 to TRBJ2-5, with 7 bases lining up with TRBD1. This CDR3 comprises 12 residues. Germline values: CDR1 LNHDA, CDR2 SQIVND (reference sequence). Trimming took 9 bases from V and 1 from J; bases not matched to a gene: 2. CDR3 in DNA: TGTGCCAGCCGGGACAGCCAAGAGACCCAGTACTTC. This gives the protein CASRDSQETQYF. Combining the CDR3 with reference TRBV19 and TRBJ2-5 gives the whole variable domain DGGITQSPKYLFRKEGQNVTLSCEQNLNHDAMYWYRQDPGQGLRLIYYSQIVNDFQKGDIAEGYSVSREKKESFPLTVTSAQKNPTAFYLCASRDSQETQYFGPGTRLLVL.

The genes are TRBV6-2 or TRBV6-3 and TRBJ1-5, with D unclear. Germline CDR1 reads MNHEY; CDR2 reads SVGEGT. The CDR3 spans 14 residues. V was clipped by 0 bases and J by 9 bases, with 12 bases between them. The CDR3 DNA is TGTGCCAGCAGTTACTCTGGCGGAGGTGGGCCCCAGCATTTT. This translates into CASSYSGGGGPQHF.

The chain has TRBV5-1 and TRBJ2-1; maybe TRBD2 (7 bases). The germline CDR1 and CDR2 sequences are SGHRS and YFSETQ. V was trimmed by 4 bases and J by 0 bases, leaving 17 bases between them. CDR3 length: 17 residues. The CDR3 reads CASSPQGRGYSYNEQFF. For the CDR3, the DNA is TGCGCCAGCAGCCCCCAGGGGCGGGGGTACTCCTACAATGAGCAGTTCTTC. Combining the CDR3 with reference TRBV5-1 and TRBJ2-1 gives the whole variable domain KAGVTQTPRYLIKTRGQQVTLSCSPISGHRSVSWYQQTPGQGLQFLFEYFSETQRNKGNFPGRFSGRQFSNSRSEMNVSTLELGDSALYLCASSPQGRGYSYNEQFFGPGTRLTVL.

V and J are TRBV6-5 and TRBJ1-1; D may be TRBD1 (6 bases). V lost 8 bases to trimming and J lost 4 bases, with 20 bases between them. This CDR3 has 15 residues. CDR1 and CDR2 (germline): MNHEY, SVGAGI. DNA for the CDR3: TGTGCCAGCGCCTGGGGGGGCGCATCCGGCACTGAAGCTTTCTTT. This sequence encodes CASAWGGASGTEAFF.

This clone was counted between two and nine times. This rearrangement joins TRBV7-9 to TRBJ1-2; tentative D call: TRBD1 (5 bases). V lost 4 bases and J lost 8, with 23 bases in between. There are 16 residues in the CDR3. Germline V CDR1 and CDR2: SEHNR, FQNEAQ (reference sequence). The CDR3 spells CASSWGGVREGYGYTF. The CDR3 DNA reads TGTGCCAGCAGCTGGGGGGGAGTGCGGGAAGGGTACGGCTACACCTTC.

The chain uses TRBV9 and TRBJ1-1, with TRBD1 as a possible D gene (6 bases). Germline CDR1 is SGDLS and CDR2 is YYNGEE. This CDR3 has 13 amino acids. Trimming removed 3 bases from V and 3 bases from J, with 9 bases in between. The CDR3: CASSGRQDTEAFF. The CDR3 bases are TGTGCCAGCAGCGGCAGACAGGACACTGAAGCTTTCTTT.

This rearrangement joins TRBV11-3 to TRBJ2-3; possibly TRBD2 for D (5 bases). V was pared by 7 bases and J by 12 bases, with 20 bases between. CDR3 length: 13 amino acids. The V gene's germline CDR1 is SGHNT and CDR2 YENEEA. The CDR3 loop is CASTKSREKGQYF. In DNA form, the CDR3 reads TGTGCCAGCACCAAGTCGAGGGAGAAGGGCCAGTATTTT.

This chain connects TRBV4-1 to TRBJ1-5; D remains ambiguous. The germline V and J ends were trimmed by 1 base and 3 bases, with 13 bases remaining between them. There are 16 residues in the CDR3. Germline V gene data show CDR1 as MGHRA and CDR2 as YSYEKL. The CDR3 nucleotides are TGCGCCAGCAGCCAAGGACCCCCACAGAACAATCAGCCCCAGCATTTT. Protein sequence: CASSQGPPQNNQPQHF.

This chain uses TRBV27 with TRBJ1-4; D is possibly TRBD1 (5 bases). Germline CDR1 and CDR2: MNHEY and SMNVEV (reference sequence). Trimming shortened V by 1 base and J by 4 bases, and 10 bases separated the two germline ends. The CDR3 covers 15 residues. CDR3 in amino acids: CASSLYTGGNEKLFF. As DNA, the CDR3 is TGTGCCAGCAGTTTATATACGGGGGGTAATGAAAAACTGTTTTTT.

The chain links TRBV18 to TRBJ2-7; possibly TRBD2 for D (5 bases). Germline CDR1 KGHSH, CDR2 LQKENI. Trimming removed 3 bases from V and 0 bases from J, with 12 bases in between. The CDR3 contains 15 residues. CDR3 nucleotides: TGTGCCAGCTCACCCCTCGGGGTGAGCTCCTACGAGCAGTACTTC. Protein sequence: CASSPLGVSSYEQYF.

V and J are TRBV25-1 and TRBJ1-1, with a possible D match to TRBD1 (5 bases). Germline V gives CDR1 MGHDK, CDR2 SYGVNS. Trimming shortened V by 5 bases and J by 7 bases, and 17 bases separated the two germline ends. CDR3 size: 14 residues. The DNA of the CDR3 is TGTGCCAGCAGTTTGACCTGGGGCGATTATGAAGCTTTCTTT. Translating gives CASSLTWGDYEAFF.

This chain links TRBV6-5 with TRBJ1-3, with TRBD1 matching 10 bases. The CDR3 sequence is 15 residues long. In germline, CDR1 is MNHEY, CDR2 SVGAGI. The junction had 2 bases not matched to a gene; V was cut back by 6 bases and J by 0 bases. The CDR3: CASRRQGASGNTIYF. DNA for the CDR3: TGTGCCAGCAGAAGACAGGGGGCCTCTGGAAACACCATATATTTT.

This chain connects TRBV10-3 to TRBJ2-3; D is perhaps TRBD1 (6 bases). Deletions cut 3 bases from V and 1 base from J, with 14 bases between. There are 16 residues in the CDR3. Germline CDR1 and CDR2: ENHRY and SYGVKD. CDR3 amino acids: CAISDPRGWGTDTQYF. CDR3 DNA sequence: TGTGCCATCAGTGACCCGAGGGGGTGGGGCACAGATACGCAGTATTTT.